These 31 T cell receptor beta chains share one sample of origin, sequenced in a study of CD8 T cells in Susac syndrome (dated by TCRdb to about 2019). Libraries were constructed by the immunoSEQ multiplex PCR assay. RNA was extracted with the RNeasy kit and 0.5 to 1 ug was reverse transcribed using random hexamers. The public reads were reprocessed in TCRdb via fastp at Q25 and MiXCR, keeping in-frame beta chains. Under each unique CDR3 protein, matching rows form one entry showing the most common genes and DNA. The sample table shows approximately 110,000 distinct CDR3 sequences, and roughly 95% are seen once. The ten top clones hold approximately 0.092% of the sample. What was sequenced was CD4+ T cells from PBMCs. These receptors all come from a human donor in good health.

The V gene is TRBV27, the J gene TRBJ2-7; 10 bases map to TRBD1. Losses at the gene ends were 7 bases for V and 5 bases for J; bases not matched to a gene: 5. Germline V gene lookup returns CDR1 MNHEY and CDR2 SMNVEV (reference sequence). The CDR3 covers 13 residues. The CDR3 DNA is TGTGCCAGCAAACTGACAGGGGGCCACGAGCAGTACTTC. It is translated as CASKLTGGHEQYF.

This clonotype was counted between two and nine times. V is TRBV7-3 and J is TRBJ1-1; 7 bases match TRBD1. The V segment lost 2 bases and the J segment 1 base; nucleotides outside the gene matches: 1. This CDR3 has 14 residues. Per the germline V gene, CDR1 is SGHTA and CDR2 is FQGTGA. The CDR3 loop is CASSLGTENTEAFF. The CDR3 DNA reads TGTGCCAGCAGCTTAGGGACAGAGAACACTGAAGCTTTCTTT.

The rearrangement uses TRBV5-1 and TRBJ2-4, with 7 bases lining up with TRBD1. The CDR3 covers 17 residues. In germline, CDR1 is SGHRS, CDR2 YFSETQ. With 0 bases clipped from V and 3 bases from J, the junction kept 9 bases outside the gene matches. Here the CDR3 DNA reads TGCGCCAGCAGCTTGGAGAGATGGGACAGTATCAAAAACATTCAGTACTTC. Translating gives CASSLERWDSIKNIQYF.

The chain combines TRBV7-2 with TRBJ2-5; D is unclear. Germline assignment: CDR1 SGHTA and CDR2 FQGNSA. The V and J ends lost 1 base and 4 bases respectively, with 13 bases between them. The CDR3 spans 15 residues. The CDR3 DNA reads TGTGCCAGCAGCTTAGACCCGCGAGTGGGAGAGACCCAGTACTTC. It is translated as CASSLDPRVGETQYF.

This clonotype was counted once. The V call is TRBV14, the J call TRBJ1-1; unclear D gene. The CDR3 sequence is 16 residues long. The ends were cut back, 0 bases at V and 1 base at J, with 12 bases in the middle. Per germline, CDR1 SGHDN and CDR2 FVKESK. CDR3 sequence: CASSQDLGNANTEAFF. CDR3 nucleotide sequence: TGTGCCAGCAGCCAAGATCTGGGGAACGCGAACACTGAAGCTTTCTTT.

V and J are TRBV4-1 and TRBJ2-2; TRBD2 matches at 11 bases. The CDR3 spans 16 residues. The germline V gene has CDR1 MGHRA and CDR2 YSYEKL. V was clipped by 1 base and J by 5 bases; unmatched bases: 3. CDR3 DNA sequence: TGCGCCAGCAGCCAAGGACTAGCGGGAATGACCGGGGAGCTGTTTTTT. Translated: CASSQGLAGMTGELFF.

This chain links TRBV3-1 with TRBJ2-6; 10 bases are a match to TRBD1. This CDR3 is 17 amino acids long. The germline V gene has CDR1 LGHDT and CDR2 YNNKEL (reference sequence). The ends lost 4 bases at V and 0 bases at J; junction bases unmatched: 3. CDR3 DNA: TGTGCCAGCAGCCTCGGACAGGGGGTCTCTGGGGCCAACGTCCTGACTTTC. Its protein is CASSLGQGVSGANVLTF.

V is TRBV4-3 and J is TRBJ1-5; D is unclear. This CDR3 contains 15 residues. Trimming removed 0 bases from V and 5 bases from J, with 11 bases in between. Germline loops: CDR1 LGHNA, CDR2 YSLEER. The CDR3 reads CASSQDPTPDQPQHF. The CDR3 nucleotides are TGCGCCAGCAGCCAAGATCCGACCCCCGATCAGCCCCAGCATTTT.

CDR3 region: CASSQSRNSNQPQHF. The CDR3, as DNA: TGTGCCAGCAGCCAATCCAGGAATAGCAATCAGCCCCAGCATTTT. The V call is TRBV16, the J call TRBJ1-5, with no clear D. The CDR3 is 15 residues long. From germline, CDR1 is KGHSY and CDR2 FQNENV. V lost 0 bases and J 0 bases, leaving 6 bases between the germline ends.

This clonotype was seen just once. The CDR3 is CASSQPLGLGSREQYF. The CDR3 bases are TGTGCCAGCAGCCAACCCCTGGGACTAGGAAGTCGCGAGCAGTACTTC. The V gene is TRBV3-1, the J gene TRBJ2-7; 8 bases are a match to TRBD2. Per the germline V gene, CDR1 is LGHDT and CDR2 is YNNKEL (reference sequence). This CDR3 contains 16 residues. V lost 2 bases to trimming and J lost 6 bases; unmatched junction nucleotides: 12.

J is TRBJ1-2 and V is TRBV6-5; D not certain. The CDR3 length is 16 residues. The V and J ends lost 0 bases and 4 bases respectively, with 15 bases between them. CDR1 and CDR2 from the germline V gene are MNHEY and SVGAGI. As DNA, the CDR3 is TGTGCCAGCAGTTACTCGTCGTACGAGGGTACCTATGGCTACACCTTC. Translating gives CASSYSSYEGTYGYTF.

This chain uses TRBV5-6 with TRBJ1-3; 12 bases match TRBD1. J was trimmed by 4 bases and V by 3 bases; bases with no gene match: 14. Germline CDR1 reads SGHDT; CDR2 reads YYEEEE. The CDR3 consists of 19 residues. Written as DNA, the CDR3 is TGTGCCAGCAGCTCCACCGGGACAGGGGGCGCGGGATTCGGAAACACCATATATTTT. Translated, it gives CASSSTGTGGAGFGNTIYF.

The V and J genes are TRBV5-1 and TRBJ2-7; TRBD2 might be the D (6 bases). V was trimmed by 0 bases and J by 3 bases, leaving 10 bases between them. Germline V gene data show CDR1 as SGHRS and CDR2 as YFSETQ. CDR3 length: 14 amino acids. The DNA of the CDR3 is TGCGCCAGCAGCTTGGGGTCAGCGGGCTACGAGCAGTACTTC. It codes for CASSLGSAGYEQYF.

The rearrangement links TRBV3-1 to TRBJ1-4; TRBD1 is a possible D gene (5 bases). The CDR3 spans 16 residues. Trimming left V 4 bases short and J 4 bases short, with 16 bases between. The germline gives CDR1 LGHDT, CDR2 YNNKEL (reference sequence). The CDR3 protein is CASSRSDTGNNEKLFF. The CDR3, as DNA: TGTGCCAGCAGCCGGTCGGACACGGGAAATAATGAAAAACTGTTTTTT.

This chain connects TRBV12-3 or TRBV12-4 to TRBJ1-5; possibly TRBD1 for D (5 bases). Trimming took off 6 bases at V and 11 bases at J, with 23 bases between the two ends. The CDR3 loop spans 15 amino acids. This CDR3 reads CASSFPRDGKSAQHF. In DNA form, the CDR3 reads TGTGCCAGCAGCTTTCCCCGGGACGGGAAATCGGCCCAGCATTTT.

The CDR3 sequence: CSVQEAGIYEQYF. CDR3 nucleotide sequence: TGCAGCGTCCAGGAAGCGGGTATATACGAGCAGTACTTC. This chain links TRBV29-1 with TRBJ2-7; weak D call: TRBD2 (6 bases). V was trimmed by 6 bases and J by 4 bases, leaving 16 bases between them. The CDR3 has 13 amino acids. Germline CDR1 and CDR2: SQVTM and ANQGSEA.

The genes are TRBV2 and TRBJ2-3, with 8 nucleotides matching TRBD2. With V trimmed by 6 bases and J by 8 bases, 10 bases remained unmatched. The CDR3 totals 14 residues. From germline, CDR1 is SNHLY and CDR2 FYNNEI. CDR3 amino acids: CASRTSEVTITQYF. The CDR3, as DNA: TGTGCCAGCAGGACTAGCGAAGTTACGATTACGCAGTATTTT.

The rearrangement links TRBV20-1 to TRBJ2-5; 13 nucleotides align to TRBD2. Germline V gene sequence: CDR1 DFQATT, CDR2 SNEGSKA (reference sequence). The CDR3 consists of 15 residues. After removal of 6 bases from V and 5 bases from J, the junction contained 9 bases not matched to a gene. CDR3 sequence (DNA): TGCAGTGCCCCGGGACTAGCGGGAATCGCCGAGACCCAGTACTTC. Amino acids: CSAPGLAGIAETQYF.

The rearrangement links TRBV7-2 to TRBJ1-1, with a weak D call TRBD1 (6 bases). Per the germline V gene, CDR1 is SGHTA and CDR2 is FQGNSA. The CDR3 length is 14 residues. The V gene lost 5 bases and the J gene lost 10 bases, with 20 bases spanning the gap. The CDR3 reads CASSLGGTAQRAFF. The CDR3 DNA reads TGTGCCAGCAGCCTAGGGGGGACGGCCCAAAGAGCTTTCTTT.

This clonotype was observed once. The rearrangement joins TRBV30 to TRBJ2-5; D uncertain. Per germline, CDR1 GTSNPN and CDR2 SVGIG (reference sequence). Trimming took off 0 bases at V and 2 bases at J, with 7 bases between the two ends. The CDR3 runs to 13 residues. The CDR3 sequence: CAWSVVFQETQYF. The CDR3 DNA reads TGTGCCTGGAGTGTGGTATTTCAAGAGACCCAGTACTTC. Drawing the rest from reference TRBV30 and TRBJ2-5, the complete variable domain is SQTIHQWPATLVQPVGSPLSLECTVEGTSNPNLYWYRQAAGRGLQLLFYSVGIGQISSEVPQNLSASRPQDRQFILSSKKLLLSDSGFYLCAWSVVFQETQYFGPGTRLLVL.

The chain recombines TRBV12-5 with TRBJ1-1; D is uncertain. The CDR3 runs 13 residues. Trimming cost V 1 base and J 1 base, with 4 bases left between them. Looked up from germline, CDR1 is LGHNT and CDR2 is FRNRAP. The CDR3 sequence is CASGLGGNTEAFF. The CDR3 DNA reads TGTGCTAGTGGTTTGGGGGGGAACACTGAAGCTTTCTTT.

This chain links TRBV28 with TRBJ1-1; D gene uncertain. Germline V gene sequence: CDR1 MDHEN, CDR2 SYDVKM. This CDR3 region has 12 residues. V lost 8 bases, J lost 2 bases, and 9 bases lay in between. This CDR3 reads CASGRINTEAFF. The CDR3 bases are TGTGCCAGCGGACGGATCAACACTGAAGCTTTCTTT.

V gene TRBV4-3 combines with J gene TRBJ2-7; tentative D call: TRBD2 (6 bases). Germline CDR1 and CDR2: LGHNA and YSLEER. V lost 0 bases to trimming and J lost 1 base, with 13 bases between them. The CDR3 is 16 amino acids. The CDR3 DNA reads TGCGCCAGCAGCCAAGATGGGGCGGGGCGATCCTACGAGCAGTACTTC. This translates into CASSQDGAGRSYEQYF.

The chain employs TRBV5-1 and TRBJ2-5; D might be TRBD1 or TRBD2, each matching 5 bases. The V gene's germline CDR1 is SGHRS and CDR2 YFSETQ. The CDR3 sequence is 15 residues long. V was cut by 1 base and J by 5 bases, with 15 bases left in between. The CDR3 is CASSLTSSGAETQYF. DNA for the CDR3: TGCGCCAGCAGCTTGACCTCCTCCGGGGCCGAGACCCAGTACTTC.

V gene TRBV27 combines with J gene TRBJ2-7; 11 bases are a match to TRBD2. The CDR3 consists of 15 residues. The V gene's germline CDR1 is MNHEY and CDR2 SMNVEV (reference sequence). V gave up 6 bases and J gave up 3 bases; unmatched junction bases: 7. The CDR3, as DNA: TGTGCCAGCAGACTAGCGGGGGCGTCCAACTACGAGCAGTACTTC. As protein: CASRLAGASNYEQYF.

The DNA of the CDR3 is TGTGCCAGCAGCGTAGACGGGACAGGGTCCTACGAGCAGTACTTC. Translating gives CASSVDGTGSYEQYF. This chain joins TRBV9 and TRBJ2-7, with 9 bases lining up with TRBD1. The CDR3 spans 15 residues. The ends lost 0 bases at V and 1 base at J; junction bases unmatched: 2. The germline CDR1 and CDR2 sequences are SGDLS and YYNGEE.

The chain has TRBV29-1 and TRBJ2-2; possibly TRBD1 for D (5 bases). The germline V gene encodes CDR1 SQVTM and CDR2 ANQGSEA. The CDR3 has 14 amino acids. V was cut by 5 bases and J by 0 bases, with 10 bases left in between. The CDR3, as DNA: TGCAGCGTTAAGACAGCCCCGAACACCGGGGAGCTGTTTTTT. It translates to CSVKTAPNTGELFF.

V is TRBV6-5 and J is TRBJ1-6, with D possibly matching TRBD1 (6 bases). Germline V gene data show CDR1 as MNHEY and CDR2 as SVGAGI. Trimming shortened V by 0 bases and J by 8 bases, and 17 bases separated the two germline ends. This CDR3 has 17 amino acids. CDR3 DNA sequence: TGTGCCAGCAGTTACTCAGAAGACAGGCTCAGTCATTCACCCCTCCACTTT. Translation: CASSYSEDRLSHSPLHF.

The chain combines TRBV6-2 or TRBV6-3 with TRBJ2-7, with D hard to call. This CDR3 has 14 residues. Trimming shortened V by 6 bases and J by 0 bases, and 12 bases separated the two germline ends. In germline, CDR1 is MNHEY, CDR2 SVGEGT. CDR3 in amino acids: CASRTTWGSYEQYF. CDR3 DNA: TGTGCCAGCAGGACGACTTGGGGCTCCTACGAGCAGTACTTC.

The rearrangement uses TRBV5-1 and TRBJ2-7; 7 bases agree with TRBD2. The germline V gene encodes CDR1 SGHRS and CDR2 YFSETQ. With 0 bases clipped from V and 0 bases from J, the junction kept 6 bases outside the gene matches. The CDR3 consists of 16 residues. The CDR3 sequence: CASSLGGTTYSYEQYF. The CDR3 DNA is TGCGCCAGCAGCTTGGGGGGGACTACGTACTCCTACGAGCAGTACTTC.

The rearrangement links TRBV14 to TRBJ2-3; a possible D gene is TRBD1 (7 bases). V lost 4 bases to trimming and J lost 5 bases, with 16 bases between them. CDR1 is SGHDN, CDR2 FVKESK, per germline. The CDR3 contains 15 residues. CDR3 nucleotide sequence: TGTGCCAGCAGCCCACTGACAGGGAGGAGAGATACGCAGTATTTT. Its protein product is CASSPLTGRRDTQYF.